This T cell receptor beta chain was captured by sequencing in a study of blood T cell repertoires in COVID-19. Study-wide background: Spain, Italy and the United States supplied samples that represented acute and convalescent COVID-19.

Original processing methods: Cell counts per sample came from amplifying reference gene primers. Profiled with immunoSEQ multiplex PCR; TCRdb holds only in-frame clones, not every one. Clone size and the V and J calls come from that table; the DNA yielded D and trimming. The table lists 150,000 to 200,000 clones, approximately 79% of them singletons. V was trimmed by 4 bases and J by 8 bases, leaving 15 bases between them. The CDR3 runs to 14 residues. Germline V gene data show CDR1 as SGHNT and CDR2 as YYREEE (reference sequence). Sequencing used peripheral blood. The receptor comes from a woman in her 70s with acute or convalescent COVID-19. The chain employs TRBV5-4 and TRBJ1-4; TRBD1 might be the D (6 bases). The CDR3 loop is CASSRGAVGEKLFF. CDR3 sequence (DNA): TGTGCCAGCAGCCGGGGGGCCGTGGGAGAAAAACTGTTTTTT.